This T cell receptor beta chain was sequenced in a study of a mutant IDH1 vaccine in newly diagnosed glioma. Study-level background: The patients received vaccinations eight times, in weeks 1, 3, 5, 7, 11, 15, 19 and 23. Standard pretreatment was either radiotherapy, temozolomide, or, for most, radiochemotherapy with temozolomide.

Described time point: week 23, last vaccination. A single vaccine dose contained 300 ug of mutant IDH1 20-mer peptide, and topical imiquimod was used with it. A remark on this clone: No antigen is known for it. The sample contains more than one DNA sequence encoding this CDR3.

Clones were sequenced by immunoSEQ multiplex PCR, and TCRdb holds only the in-frame ones, with some missing. The repertoire has about 44,000 clones, 80% to 95% of them found once; the top ten carry under 5%. Study-wide results and limits: Patients showed vaccine-induced immune responses at a rate of approximately 92%. With respect to changes in top peripheral T cell clonotypes, pseudoprogression seemed unrelated.

The CDR3 loop spans 15 amino acids. V lost 0 bases, J lost 0 bases, and 0 bases stayed unmatched. Germline V gene lookup returns CDR1 SGDLS and CDR2 YYNGEE. The sequences come from PBMCs, collected from a glioma patient whose treatment included an IDH1 peptide vaccine. This clonotype was obtained from a man in his fifties or sixties with glioma. The chain has TRBV9 and TRBJ2-1; 7 nucleotides align to TRBD1. CDR3 loop: CASSVGQGSYNEQFF. CDR3 DNA sequence: TGTGCCAGCAGCGTAGGACAGGGCTCCTACAATGAGCAGTTCTTC.